This TCR beta chain was retrieved from a study of T cells in Graves' hyperthyroidism and ophthalmopathy. In this sample, this clonotype turned up many times. Germline V gene lookup returns CDR1 LGHNA and CDR2 YSLEER. Trimming removed 0 bases at V and 3 bases at J, with 15 bases between. The CDR3 runs to 16 residues. The source material, RNA transcripts, was used to amplify TCR beta CDR3 regions. A first-round RT-PCR of the TCR CDR3 used the HTBI primer set. Each CDR3 protein is one row after TCRdb ran MiXCR on the multiplex PCR reads. The sample yields 640,000 or so distinct CDR3 sequences, roughly 14% seen once.

The sample consisted of blood. The genes are TRBV4-3 and TRBJ2-7, with D perhaps matching TRBD2 (6 bases). The clonotype originates from a woman in her forties with Graves' ophthalmopathy. The CDR3 reads CASSQEAAGFLYEQYF. CDR3 bases: TGCGCCAGCAGCCAAGAGGCCGCGGGGTTCCTCTACGAGCAGTACTTC.